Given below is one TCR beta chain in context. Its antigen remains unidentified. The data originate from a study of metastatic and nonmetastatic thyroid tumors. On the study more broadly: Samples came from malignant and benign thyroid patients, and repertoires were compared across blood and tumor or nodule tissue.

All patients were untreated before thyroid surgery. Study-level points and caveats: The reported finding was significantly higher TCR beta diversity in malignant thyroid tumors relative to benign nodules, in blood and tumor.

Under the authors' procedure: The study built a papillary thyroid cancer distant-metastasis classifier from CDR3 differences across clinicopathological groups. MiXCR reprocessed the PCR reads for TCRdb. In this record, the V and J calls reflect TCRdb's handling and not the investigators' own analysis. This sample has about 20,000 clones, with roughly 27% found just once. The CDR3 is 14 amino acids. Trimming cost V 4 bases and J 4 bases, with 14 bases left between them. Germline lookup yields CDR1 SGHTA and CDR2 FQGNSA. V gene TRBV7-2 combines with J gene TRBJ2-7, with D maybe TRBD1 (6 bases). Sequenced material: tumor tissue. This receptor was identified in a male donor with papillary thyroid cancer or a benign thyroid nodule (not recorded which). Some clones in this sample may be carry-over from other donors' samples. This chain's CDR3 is CASSSTQGPYEQYF. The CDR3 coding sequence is TGTGCCAGCAGCTCTACCCAGGGGCCGTACGAGCAGTACTTC.